This is a list of T cell receptor beta chains from one sample in a study of response to subunit inactivated influenza vaccine. From the RT-PCR reads, TCRdb called clonotypes with MiXCR, one entry per CDR3 protein. The table lists 430,000 or so distinct CDR3 sequences, approximately 11% of them singletons, with approximately 12% in the top ten. The sample was PBMCs from blood, taken roughly 46 days after vaccination. Receptors were obtained from a man aged 45-60 years who received an inactivated influenza vaccine. The CDR3 runs from the conserved cysteine through the conserved F or W. Fields, in order: D gene, clone size, J gene, V gene, CDR3 protein, CDR3 DNA. A D gene is named only where the DNA matches it firmly. Not all rows give a size; the values are once, few, many and, for expanded clones, a class.

-	-	TRBJ1-5	TRBV4-2	CASSQGDQSSNQPQHF	TGTGCCAGCAGCCAGGGAGACCAGAGTAGCAATCAGCCCCAGCATTTT
-	few	TRBJ2-7	TRBV5-1	CASSLSQNYEQYF	TGCGCCAGCAGCTTGAGTCAGAACTACGAGCAGTACTTC
-	many	TRBJ2-1	TRBV20-1	CSAQRGEEQFF	TGCAGTGCGCAGAGAGGCGAAGAGCAGTTCTTC
-	many	TRBJ2-3	TRBV7-2	CASSLVEVGEDPDTQYF	TGTGCCAGCAGCTTAGTTGAAGTAGGGGAGGACCCGGATACGCAGTATTTT
-	few	TRBJ2-2	TRBV18	CASSARVDAGELFF	TGTGCCAGCTCAGCCCGGGTTGACGCCGGGGAGCTGTTTTTT
TRBD2	-	TRBJ2-3	TRBV5-1	CASGLAGGFADTQYF	TGCGCCAGCGGACTAGCGGGGGGCTTTGCAGATACGCAGTATTTT
-	-	TRBJ1-5	TRBV6-4	CASSDSGRNRYSNQPQHF	TGTGCCAGCAGTGACTCGGGCAGAAACCGATATAGCAATCAGCCCCAGCATTTT
TRBD1	-	TRBJ2-7	TRBV11-2	CASSLGRSSWTGVSYEQYF	TGTGCCAGCAGCTTAGGCCGGTCCAGTTGGACAGGCGTCTCCTACGAGCAGTACTTC
-	few	TRBJ2-7	TRBV29-1	CSVGGWDAAYEQYF	TGCAGCGTTGGAGGTTGGGACGCCGCCTACGAGCAGTACTTC
TRBD1	few	TRBJ1-1	TRBV12-3/TRBV12-4	CASRRQGARTEAFF	TGTGCCAGCAGGAGACAGGGGGCGCGTACTGAAGCTTTCTTT
-	-	TRBJ2-2	TRBV12-3/TRBV12-4	CASSALNTGELFF	TGTGCCAGCAGTGCCCTTAACACCGGGGAGCTGTTTTTT
TRBD1	few	TRBJ2-4	TRBV11-2	CASSLWVGQGSRENIQYF	TGTGCCAGCAGCTTATGGGTGGGACAGGGGTCAAGGGAAAACATTCAGTACTTC
TRBD2	few	TRBJ2-1	TRBV3-1	CASSHGGRADEQFF	TGTGCCAGCAGCCACGGCGGGAGGGCCGATGAGCAGTTCTTC
-	once	TRBJ2-2	TRBV7-2	CASSLSDFSANTGELFF	TGTGCCAGCAGCTTAAGTGATTTTTCAGCGAACACCGGGGAGCTGTTTTTT
-	few	TRBJ1-2	TRBV4-1	CASSQPDSYGYTF	TGCGCCAGCAGCCAACCAGACAGCTATGGCTACACCTTC
-	-	TRBJ1-4	TRBV25-1	CASSDTAHNEKLFF	TGTGCCAGCAGTGATACAGCTCATAATGAAAAACTGTTTTTT
-	-	TRBJ2-5	TRBV10-3	CAIRGTGETQYF	TGTGCCATCAGAGGGACTGGGGAGACCCAGTACTTC
-	-	TRBJ1-6	TRBV4-2	CASSQAGSNSPLHF	TGTGCCAGCAGCCAGGCAGGGAGCAATTCACCCCTCCACTTT
-	-	TRBJ2-7	TRBV28	CASSLYASHEQYF	TGTGCCAGCAGTTTATATGCATCTCACGAGCAGTACTTC
-	-	TRBJ2-7	TRBV23-1	CARGLTGDMTSYYEQYF	TGCGCCAGAGGCCTAACAGGCGACATGACATCATACTACGAGCAGTACTTC
-	-	TRBJ2-3	TRBV20-1	CSHSGGADTQYF	TGCAGCCATTCGGGGGGCGCAGATACGCAGTATTTT
-	few	TRBJ2-1	TRBV4-1	CASSQEPISINEQFF	TGCGCCAGCAGCCAAGAACCTATTTCAATCAATGAGCAGTTCTTC
TRBD2	-	TRBJ2-7	TRBV7-2	CASSPFWTSGSYEQYF	TGTGCCAGCAGCCCGTTTTGGACTAGCGGCTCCTACGAGCAGTACTTC
-	few	TRBJ2-4	TRBV15	CATHDLAKNIQYF	TGTGCCACCCACGACCTAGCCAAAAACATTCAGTACTTC
-	-	TRBJ2-7	TRBV11-2	CASSSISYEQYF	TGTGCCAGCAGCTCCATCTCCTACGAGCAGTACTTC
-	many	TRBJ1-5	TRBV12-3/TRBV12-4	CASSRGGGGNQPQHF	TGTGCCAGCAGCCGGGGGGGCGGTGGCAATCAGCCCCAGCATTTT
-	few	TRBJ2-7	TRBV6-2/TRBV6-3	CASSYRRHGPYEQYF	TGTGCCAGCAGCTACCGACGACACGGACCCTACGAGCAGTACTTC
TRBD1	few	TRBJ1-6	TRBV7-6	CASSPSGPGQGGSPLHF	TGTGCCAGCAGCCCTAGCGGTCCAGGACAGGGCGGGTCACCCCTCCACTTT
-	few	TRBJ2-3	TRBV20-1	CSASRLLFTDTQYF	TGCAGTGCTAGTAGGCTTCTTTTCACAGATACGCAGTATTTT
TRBD2	few	TRBJ2-1	TRBV6-2/TRBV6-3	CASSYSLLAHLGFF	TGTGCCAGCAGTTACTCCTTACTAGCGCACCTCGGGTTCTTC
-	-	TRBJ2-7	TRBV28	CVVTGSYEQYF	TGTGTTGTAACAGGATCCTACGAGCAGTACTTC
-	many	TRBJ1-1	TRBV6-5	CASSYSAGSMNTEAFF	TGTGCCAGCAGTTACTCTGCGGGAAGCATGAACACTGAAGCTTTCTTT
-	few	TRBJ2-3	TRBV9	CASSQTSSASTDTQYF	TGTGCCAGCAGCCAGACCTCTAGCGCGAGCACAGATACGCAGTATTTT
-	few	TRBJ1-1	TRBV6-1	CASSEALQGSNTEAFF	TGTGCCAGCAGTGAAGCCCTGCAAGGCAGTAACACTGAAGCTTTCTTT
TRBD2	few	TRBJ2-3	TRBV20-1	CSANPGLAGDSTDTQYF	TGCAGTGCTAACCCGGGACTAGCGGGGGATTCCACAGATACGCAGTATTTT
TRBD1	many	TRBJ1-2	TRBV6-1	CASSVRDRDYGYTF	TGTGCCAGCAGTGTCCGGGACAGGGACTATGGCTACACCTTC
TRBD2	few	TRBJ2-1	TRBV13	CASSVREGYNEQFF	TGTGCCAGCAGCGTCAGGGAGGGTTACAATGAGCAGTTCTTC
-	few	TRBJ2-1	TRBV6-5	CASSYTPVGVEQFF	TGTGCCAGCAGTTACACCCCAGTCGGGGTCGAGCAGTTCTTC
TRBD2	few	TRBJ2-7	TRBV4-2	CASSQEGWGLAGVYEQYF	TGTGCCAGCAGCCAAGAAGGGTGGGGACTAGCGGGAGTATACGAGCAGTACTTC
-	many	TRBJ2-6	TRBV5-1	CASSLAGDYVSGANVLTF	TGCGCCAGCAGCTTGGCGGGGGATTACGTCTCTGGGGCCAACGTCCTGACTTTC
-	many	TRBJ2-1	TRBV28	CASIKQGAEQFF	TGTGCCAGCATCAAACAAGGGGCTGAGCAGTTCTTC
TRBD1	-	TRBJ2-7	TRBV11-2	CASSLDRSDRGNSYEQYF	TGTGCCAGCAGCTTAGATCGTAGTGACAGGGGTAACTCCTACGAGCAGTACTTC
-	few	TRBJ1-6	TRBV5-1	CASSRNGFSPLHF	TGCGCCAGCAGCCGGAACGGATTCTCACCCCTCCACTTT
-	many	TRBJ1-2	TRBV10-3	CAINDGSEGYTF	TGTGCCATCAACGACGGTTCGGAGGGCTACACCTTC
TRBD2	few	TRBJ2-1	TRBV10-3	CAITGTSPYNEQFF	TGTGCCATCACCGGGACTAGCCCCTACAATGAGCAGTTCTTC
-	many	TRBJ1-3	TRBV6-1	CASSRGGEENTIYF	TGTGCCAGTTCTCGGGGGGGAGAGGAAAACACCATATATTTT
-	few	TRBJ1-2	TRBV20-1	CSAGGEHGYTF	TGCAGTGCCGGGGGGGAGCATGGCTACACCTTC
TRBD1	few	TRBJ1-2	TRBV20-1	CSASEGRGLTPNYGYTF	TGCAGTGCTAGTGAGGGCAGGGGGTTAACTCCTAACTATGGCTACACCTTC
-	few	TRBJ1-1	TRBV5-1	CASSRDARTNTEAFF	TGCGCCAGCAGCAGAGACGCCAGGACGAACACTGAAGCTTTCTTT